This entry features one TCR beta chain sequence. These data belong to a study of shared clonotypes between healthy human individuals. Clones were sequenced by immunoSEQ multiplex PCR, and TCRdb holds only the in-frame ones, with some missing. The profile covers roughly 2.2 million clones, with 92% appearing a single time and 0.3% to 0.4% taken by the ten largest. This sequence originates from a man aged 18 to 35 in good health. Some clones in this sample may be carry-over from other donors' samples. The sequencing input was naive CD4+ T cells from PBMCs. Described subset: CD45RA+ positively selected.

The CDR3 coding sequence is TGTGCCAGCAGCCCTCGACTAGCGGGAGGCCTTGATGGGACCCAGTACTTC. Its translation: CASSPRLAGGLDGTQYF. This chain links TRBV5-6 with TRBJ2-5, with TRBD2 identical over 13 bases. J lost 7 bases, V lost 4 bases, and 13 bases had no gene match. The CDR3 contains 17 residues. Germline values: CDR1 SGHDT, CDR2 YYEEEE.